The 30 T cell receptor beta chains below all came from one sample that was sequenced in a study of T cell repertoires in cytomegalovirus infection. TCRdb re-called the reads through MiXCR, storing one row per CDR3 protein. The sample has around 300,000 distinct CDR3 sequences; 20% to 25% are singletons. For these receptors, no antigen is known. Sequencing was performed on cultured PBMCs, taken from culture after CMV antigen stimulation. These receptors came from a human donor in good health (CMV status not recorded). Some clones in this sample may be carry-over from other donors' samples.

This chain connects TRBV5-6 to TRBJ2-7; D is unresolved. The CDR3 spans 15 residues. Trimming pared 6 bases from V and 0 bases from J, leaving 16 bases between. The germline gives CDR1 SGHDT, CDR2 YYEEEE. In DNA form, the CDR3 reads TGTGCCAGCACCTCCCCCTACAAGGGCTCCTACGAGCAGTACTTC. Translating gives CASTSPYKGSYEQYF.

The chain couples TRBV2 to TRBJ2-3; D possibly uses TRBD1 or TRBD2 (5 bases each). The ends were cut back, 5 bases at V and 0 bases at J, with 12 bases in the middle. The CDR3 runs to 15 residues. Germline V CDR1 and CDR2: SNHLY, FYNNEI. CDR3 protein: CASSRDGESTDTQYF. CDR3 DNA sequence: TGTGCCAGCAGTAGGGACGGGGAAAGCACAGATACGCAGTATTTT. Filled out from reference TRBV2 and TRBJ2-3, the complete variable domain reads EPEVTQTPSHQVTQMGQEVILRCVPISNHLYFYWYRQILGQKVEFLVSFYNNEISEKSEIFDDQFSVERPDGSNFTLKIRSTKLEDSAMYFCASSRDGESTDTQYFGPGTRLTVL.

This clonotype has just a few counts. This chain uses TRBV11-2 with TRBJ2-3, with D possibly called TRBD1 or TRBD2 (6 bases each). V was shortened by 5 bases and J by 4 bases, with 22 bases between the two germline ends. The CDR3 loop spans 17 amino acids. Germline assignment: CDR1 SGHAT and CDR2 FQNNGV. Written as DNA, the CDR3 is TGTGCCAGCAGCGTAAACGGAGGGGGATTAGTAGCAGATACGCAGTATTTT. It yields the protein CASSVNGGGLVADTQYF.

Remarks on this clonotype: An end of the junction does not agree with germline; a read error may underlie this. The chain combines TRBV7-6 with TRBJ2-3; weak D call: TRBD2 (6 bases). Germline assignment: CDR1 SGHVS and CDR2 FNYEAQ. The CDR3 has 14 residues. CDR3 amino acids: CASSPLTGTLQEGF. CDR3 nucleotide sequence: TGTGCCAGCAGCCCTTTGACCGGGACGCTCCAGGAGGGTTTT.

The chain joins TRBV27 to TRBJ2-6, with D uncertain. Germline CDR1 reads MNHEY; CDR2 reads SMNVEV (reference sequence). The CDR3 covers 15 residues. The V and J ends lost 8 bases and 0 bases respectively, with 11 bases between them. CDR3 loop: CASGPQISGANVLTF. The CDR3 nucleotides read TGTGCCAGCGGGCCGCAGATCTCTGGGGCCAACGTCCTGACTTTC.

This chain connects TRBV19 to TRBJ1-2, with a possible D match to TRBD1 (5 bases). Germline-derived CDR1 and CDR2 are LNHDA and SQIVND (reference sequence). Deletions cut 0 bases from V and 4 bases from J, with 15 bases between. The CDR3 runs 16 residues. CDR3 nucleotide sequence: TGTGCCAGTAGTATAGATCGAACCGGGGCACCCTATGGCTACACCTTC. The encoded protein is CASSIDRTGAPYGYTF.

CDR3 nucleotide sequence: TGTGCCAGCAGTTACGTTGGACAGGGTCGGGGAGCTTTCTTT. This translates into CASSYVGQGRGAFF. The chain carries TRBV6-6 and TRBJ1-1; 8 bases are a match to TRBD1. Germline CDR1 MNHNY, CDR2 SVGAGI (reference sequence). The CDR3 is 14 amino acids. V trimming: 2 bases; J trimming: 10 bases; junction bases outside the gene matches: 9.

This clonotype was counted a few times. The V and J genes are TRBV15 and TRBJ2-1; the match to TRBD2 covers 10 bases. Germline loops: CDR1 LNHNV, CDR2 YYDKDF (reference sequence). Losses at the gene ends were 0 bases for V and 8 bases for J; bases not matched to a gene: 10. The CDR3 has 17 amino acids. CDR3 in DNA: TGTGCCACCAGCAGAGAAGGTAGCCTAGCGGGAGTTCATGAGCAGTTCTTC. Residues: CATSREGSLAGVHEQFF.

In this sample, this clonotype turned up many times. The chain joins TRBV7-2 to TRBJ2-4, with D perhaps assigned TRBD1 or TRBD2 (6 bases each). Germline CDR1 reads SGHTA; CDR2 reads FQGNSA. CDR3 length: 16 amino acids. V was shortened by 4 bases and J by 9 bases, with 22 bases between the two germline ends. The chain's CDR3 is CASSYGGTSTRGIQYF. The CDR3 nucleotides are TGTGCCAGCAGCTACGGGGGCACTTCCACCAGGGGCATTCAGTACTTC.

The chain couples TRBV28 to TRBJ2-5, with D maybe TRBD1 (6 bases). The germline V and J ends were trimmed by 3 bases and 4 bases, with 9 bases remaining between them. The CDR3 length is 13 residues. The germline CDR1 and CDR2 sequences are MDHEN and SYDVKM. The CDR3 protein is CASSFQGSETQYF. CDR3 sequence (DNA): TGTGCCAGCAGTTTTCAGGGGTCAGAGACCCAGTACTTC.

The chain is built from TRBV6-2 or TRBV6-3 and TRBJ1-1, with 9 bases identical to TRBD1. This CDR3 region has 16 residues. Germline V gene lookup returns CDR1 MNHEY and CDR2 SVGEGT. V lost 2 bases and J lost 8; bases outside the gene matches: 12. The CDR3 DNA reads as TGTGCCAGCAGTTACCGGACAGGGGTAAAGGAAGGCGAAGCTTTCTTT. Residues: CASSYRTGVKEGEAFF.

The CDR3 region has the DNA TGTGCCAGCAGCACAGGCGGGACGGCAGATTACAATGAGCAGTTCTTC. Protein product: CASSTGGTADYNEQFF. The chain combines TRBV11-1 with TRBJ2-1; TRBD2 might be the D (6 bases). Looked up from germline, CDR1 is SGHAT and CDR2 is FQDESV (reference sequence). Trimming removed 5 bases at V and 4 bases at J, with 18 bases between. The CDR3 runs 16 residues.

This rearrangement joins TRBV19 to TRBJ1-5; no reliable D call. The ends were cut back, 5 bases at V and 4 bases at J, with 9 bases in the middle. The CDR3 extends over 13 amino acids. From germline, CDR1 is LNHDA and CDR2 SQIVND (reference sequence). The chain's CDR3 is CASSPAGNQPQHF. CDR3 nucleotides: TGTGCCAGTAGTCCCGCCGGAAATCAGCCCCAGCATTTT. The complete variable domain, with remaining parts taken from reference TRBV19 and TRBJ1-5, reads DGGITQSPKYLFRKEGQNVTLSCEQNLNHDAMYWYRQDPGQGLRLIYYSQIVNDFQKGDIAEGYSVSREKKESFPLTVTSAQKNPTAFYLCASSPAGNQPQHFGDGTRLSIL.

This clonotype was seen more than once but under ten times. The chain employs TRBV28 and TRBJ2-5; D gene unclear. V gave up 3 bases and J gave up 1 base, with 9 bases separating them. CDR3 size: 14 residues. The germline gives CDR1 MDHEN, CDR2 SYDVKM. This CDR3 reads CASSLQPSQETQYF. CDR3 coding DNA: TGTGCCAGCAGTTTGCAGCCTAGCCAAGAGACCCAGTACTTC.

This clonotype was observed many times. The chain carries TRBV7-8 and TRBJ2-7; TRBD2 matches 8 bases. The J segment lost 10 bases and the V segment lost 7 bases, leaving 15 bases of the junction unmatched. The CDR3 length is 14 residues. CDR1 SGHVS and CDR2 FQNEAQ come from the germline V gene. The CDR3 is CASTQRGREAPQYF. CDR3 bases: TGTGCCAGCACTCAACGGGGGCGGGAGGCCCCTCAGTACTTC. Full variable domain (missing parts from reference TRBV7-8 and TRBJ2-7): GAGVSQSPRYKVAKRGQDVALRCDPISGHVSLFWYQQALGQGPEFLTYFQNEAQLDKSGLPSDRFFAERPEGSVSTLKIQRTQQEDSAVYLCASTQRGREAPQYFGPGTRLTVT.

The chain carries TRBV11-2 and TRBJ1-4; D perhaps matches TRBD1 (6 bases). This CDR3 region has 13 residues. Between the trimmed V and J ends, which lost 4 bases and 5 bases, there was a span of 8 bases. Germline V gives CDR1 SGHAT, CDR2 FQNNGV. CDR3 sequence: CASSSQGNEKLFF. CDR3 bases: TGTGCCAGCAGCTCTCAGGGGAATGAAAAACTGTTTTTT.

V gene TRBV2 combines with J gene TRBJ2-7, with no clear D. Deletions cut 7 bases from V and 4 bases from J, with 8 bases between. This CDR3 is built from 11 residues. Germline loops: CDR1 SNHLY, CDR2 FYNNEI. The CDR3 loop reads CASTPAYEQYF. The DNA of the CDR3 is TGTGCCAGCACTCCAGCTTACGAGCAGTACTTC.

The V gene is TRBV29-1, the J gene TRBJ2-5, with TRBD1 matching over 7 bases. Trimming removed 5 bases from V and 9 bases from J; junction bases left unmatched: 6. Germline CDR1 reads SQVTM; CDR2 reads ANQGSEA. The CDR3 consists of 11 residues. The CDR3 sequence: CSVSTGWAQYF. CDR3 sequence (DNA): TGCAGCGTTTCGACAGGGTGGGCCCAGTACTTC.

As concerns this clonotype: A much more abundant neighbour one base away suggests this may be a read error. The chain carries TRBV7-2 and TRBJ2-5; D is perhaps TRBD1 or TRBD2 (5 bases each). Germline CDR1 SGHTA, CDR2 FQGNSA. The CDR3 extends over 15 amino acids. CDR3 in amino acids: CASSLNTGTQESQYF. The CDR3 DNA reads TGTGCCAGCAGCTTAAACACCGGGACCCAAGAGTCCCAGTACTTC.

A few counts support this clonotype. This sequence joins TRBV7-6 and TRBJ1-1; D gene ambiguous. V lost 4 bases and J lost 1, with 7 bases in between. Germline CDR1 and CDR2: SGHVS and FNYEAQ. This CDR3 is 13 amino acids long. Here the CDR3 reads CASSSGWNTEAFF. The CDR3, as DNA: TGTGCCAGCAGCTCAGGCTGGAACACTGAAGCTTTCTTT.

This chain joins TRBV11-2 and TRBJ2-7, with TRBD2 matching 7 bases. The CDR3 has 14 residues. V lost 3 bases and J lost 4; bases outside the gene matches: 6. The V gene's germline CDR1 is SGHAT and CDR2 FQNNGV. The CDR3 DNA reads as TGTGCCAGCAGCTTGTTTGCGGGAGATTACGAGCAGTACTTC. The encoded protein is CASSLFAGDYEQYF. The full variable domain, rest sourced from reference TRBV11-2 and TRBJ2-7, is EAGVAQSPRYKIIEKRQSVAFWCNPISGHATLYWYQQILGQGPKLLIQFQNNGVVDDSQLPKDRFSAERLKGVDSTLKIQPAKLEDSAVYLCASSLFAGDYEQYFGPGTRLTVT.

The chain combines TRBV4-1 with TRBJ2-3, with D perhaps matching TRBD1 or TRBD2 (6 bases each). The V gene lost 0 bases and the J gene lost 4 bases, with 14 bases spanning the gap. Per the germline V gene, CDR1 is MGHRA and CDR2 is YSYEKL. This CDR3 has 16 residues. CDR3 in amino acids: CASSQDGGLAADTQYF. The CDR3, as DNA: TGCGCCAGCAGCCAAGATGGGGGGCTAGCTGCAGATACGCAGTATTTT.

The chain's CDR3 is CASSYSGTGGPYNEQFF. In nucleotides, the CDR3 is TGTGCCAGCAGTTACTCCGGGACAGGGGGCCCCTACAATGAGCAGTTCTTC. The chain uses TRBV6-2 or TRBV6-3 and TRBJ2-1; 12 bases agree with TRBD1. The CDR3 length is 17 residues. Germline assignment: CDR1 MNHEY and CDR2 SVGEGT. With 0 bases clipped from V and 2 bases from J, the junction kept 2 bases outside the gene matches.

The CDR3 protein is CASSYGASKGYGYTF. CDR3 DNA sequence: TGTGCCAGCAGTTACGGGGCCTCTAAGGGCTATGGCTACACCTTC. V and J are TRBV6-5 and TRBJ1-2; tentative D call: TRBD1 (5 bases). V dropped 2 bases and J dropped 4 bases, with 14 bases sitting between them. The CDR3 runs to 15 residues. CDR1 is MNHEY and CDR2 is SVGAGI in the germline V gene.

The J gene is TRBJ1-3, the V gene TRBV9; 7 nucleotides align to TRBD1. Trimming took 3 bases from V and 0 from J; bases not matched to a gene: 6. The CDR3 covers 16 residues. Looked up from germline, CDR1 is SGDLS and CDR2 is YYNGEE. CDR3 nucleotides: TGTGCCAGCAGCGAGGACAGGCCCGACTCTGGAAACACCATATATTTT. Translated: CASSEDRPDSGNTIYF.

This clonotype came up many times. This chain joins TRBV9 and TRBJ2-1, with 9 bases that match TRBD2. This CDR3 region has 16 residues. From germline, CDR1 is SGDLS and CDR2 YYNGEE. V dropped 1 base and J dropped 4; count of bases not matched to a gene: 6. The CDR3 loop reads CASSVWEAGGYNEQFF. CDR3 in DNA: TGTGCCAGCAGCGTATGGGAGGCGGGAGGGTACAATGAGCAGTTCTTC.

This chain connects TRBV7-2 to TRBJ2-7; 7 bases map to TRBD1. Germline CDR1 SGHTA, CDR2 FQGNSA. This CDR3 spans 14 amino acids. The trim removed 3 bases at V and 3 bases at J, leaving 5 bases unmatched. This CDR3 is CASSFPGTDYEQYF. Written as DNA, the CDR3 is TGTGCCAGCAGCTTCCCCGGGACAGACTACGAGCAGTACTTC. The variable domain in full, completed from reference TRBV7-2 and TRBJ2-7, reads GAGVSQSPSNKVTEKGKDVELRCDPISGHTALYWYRQSLGQGLEFLIYFQGNSAPDKSGLPSDRFSAERTGGSVSTLTIQRTQQEDSAVYLCASSFPGTDYEQYFGPGTRLTVT.

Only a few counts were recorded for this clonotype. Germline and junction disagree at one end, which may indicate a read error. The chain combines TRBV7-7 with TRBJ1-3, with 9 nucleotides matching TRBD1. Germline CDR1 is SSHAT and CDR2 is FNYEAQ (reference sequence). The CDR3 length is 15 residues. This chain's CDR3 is CASSLGQGRTDTIYF. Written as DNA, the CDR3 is TGTGCTAGCAGCCTGGGACAGGGAAGGACAGACACCATATATTTT.

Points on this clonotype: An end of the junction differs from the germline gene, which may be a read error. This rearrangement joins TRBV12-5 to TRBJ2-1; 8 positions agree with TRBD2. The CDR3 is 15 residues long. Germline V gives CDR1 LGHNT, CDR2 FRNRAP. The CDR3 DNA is TGTGCTAGTGGTCCCGGACTAGCAGAATACAATGGGCAGTTCTTC. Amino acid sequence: CASGPGLAEYNGQFF.

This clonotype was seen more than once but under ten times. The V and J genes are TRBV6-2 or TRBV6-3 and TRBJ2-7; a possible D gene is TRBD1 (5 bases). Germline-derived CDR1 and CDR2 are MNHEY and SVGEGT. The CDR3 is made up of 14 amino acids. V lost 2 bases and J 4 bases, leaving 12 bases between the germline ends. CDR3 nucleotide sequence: TGTGCCAGCAGTTACGAACAGGCGCTATACGAGCAGTACTTC. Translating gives CASSYEQALYEQYF.